This T cell receptor (beta chain) is drawn from a study of blood T cell repertoires in COVID-19 (dated by TCRdb to the early 2020s). At the level of the whole study: Samples covering the acute and convalescent phases of COVID-19 were provided by collaborators in the United States, Italy and Spain. The prospective study material was composed of cDNA or gDNA derived from T cells, B-cell-depleted T cells, or PBMCs. Deeply sampled blood TCRbeta repertoires from subjects exposed to, actively infected with, or recovered from COVID-19 were included in the dataset. The repertoires were released in a freely available public database intended as a resource for research on the immune response to SARS-CoV-2. The samples were drawn from two sources: the first 160 participants of the ongoing ImmuneRACE study, and over 1,000 subjects contributed by 6 global collaborators. The sample metadata nearly always contained a de-identified subject ID, COVID-19 status, age in years and sex. HLA class I and class II types, where available, came from metadata supplied by the sample provider rather than from assay-based typing.

One collaborating source in Seattle enrolled patients while the patients were actively infected and followed the patients over time throughout the course of disease. Whole blood was collected in K2EDTA tubes by collaborating institutions according to the institutions' own protocols. For TCRbeta analysis, collaborator samples were shipped as frozen whole blood, as isolated PBMCs, or as DNA extracted from either sample type. The immunoSEQ Assay, a bias-controlled multiplex PCR, was used to amplify TCRbeta CDR3 regions from genomic DNA. Processing in the source paper ran as follows. The number of nucleated cells in each sample was estimated by amplification of reference gene primers within the assay. To quantify the absolute abundance of each unique TCRbeta CDR3 rearrangement, sequence reads were collapsed and filtered. For each sample, productive Simpson clonality was calculated as the square root of Simpson's diversity index over productive rearrangements. The table was pulled from immuneACCESS by TCRdb, which kept in-frame rearrangements only. Such tables lose some clones; where checked, under half of the loss comes from unresolved V genes, and the rest has no known cause. V and J calls and clone size are copied from that table; D and trimming were computed from the DNA. This sample holds about 220,000 clones; 75% to 85% were observed only once. The leading ten clones occupy 5.2% of the sample.

About this clone: No antigen is known for it. No per-base quality is available; no much larger clone lies one base away.

The CDR3 goes from the cysteine to the phenylalanine over 15 residues. Solely the CDR3 DNA is kept, with 45 bases framed from the first base. CDR1 and CDR2, per the germline V gene, are MGHDK and SYGVNS. V is cut back by 3 bases and J by 4 bases, with 8 bases in the junction unmatched. The research as a whole found: How much clinical and demographic metadata was included differed by source and by participant, and the metadata was provided uncurated.

This clonotype was obtained from a woman between 65 and 79 years old with COVID-19, enrolled during active disease. The rearranged chain carries TRBV25-1 and TRBJ1-1; 7 junctional bases match TRBD1. Sequencing used peripheral blood. The CDR3 in this case is CASSDQITGVTEAFF. The sequence in DNA is TGTGCCAGCAGTGACCAAATCACAGGGGTCACTGAAGCTTTCTTT.